The 22 T cell receptor beta chains listed next were all sequenced from one sample in a study of blood T cell repertoires in COVID-19. TCRdb keeps only in-frame clones here, not all; method: immunoSEQ multiplex PCR. Here the sample spans 300,000 to 450,000 clones, more than 70% being singletons. The specimen sequenced was peripheral blood. The receptor set was obtained from a woman between 25 and 40 years old with COVID-19, enrolled during active disease.

The chain combines TRBV24-1 with TRBJ1-4; weak D call: TRBD1 (5 bases). This CDR3 has 16 amino acids. V was trimmed by 6 bases and J by 0 bases, leaving 13 bases between them. The germline gives CDR1 KGHDR, CDR2 SFDVKD. The DNA of the CDR3 is TGTGCCACCAGTAGCGGGGACTTTGCAACTAATGAAAAACTGTTTTTT. It translates to CATSSGDFATNEKLFF.

The J gene is TRBJ1-6, the V gene TRBV4-1, with 7 bases lining up with TRBD1. This CDR3 region has 15 residues. Germline CDR1 and CDR2: MGHRA and YSYEKL. V trimming: 1 base; J trimming: 6 bases; junction bases outside the gene matches: 3. CDR3 nucleotides: TGCGCCAGCAGCCAAGCGGGACAGCTTAATTCACCCCTCCACTTT. It codes for CASSQAGQLNSPLHF.

The sample holds one count of this clone. This chain uses TRBV4-1 with TRBJ1-1; 7 positions match TRBD1. The CDR3 has 11 amino acids. Looked up from germline, CDR1 is MGHRA and CDR2 is YSYEKL. V lost 1 base, J lost 11 bases, and 1 base stayed unmatched. The CDR3 is CASSQGRGAFF. Written as DNA, the CDR3 is TGCGCCAGCAGCCAAGGCAGGGGGGCTTTCTTT.

The CDR3 protein is CASPFGGFISYEQYF. CDR3 DNA sequence: TGTGCCAGCCCGTTCGGGGGGTTCATCTCCTACGAGCAGTACTTC. This rearrangement joins TRBV18 to TRBJ2-7; 7 bases line up with TRBD2. The germline CDR1 and CDR2 sequences are KGHSH and LQKENI. Trimming at V came to 8 bases and at J to 0 bases, leaving 10 bases not matched to a gene. This CDR3 region has 15 residues.

V usage is TRBV11-3 and J usage is TRBJ2-1; D not certain. The CDR3 contains 11 residues. In germline, CDR1 is SGHNT, CDR2 YENEEA. Trimming pared 5 bases from V and 10 bases from J, leaving 9 bases between. The CDR3 loop is CASSPAREQFF. The CDR3, as DNA: TGTGCCAGCAGCCCCGCTAGGGAGCAGTTCTTC. The full variable domain, with the rest looked up from reference TRBV11-3 and TRBJ2-1, is EAGVVQSPRYKIIEKKQPVAFWCNPISGHNTLYWYLQNLGQGPELLIRYENEEAVDDSQLPKDRFSAERLKGVDSTLKIQPAELGDSAVYLCASSPAREQFFGPGTRLTVL.

This sequence joins TRBV13 and TRBJ2-7; TRBD2 might be the D (6 bases). This CDR3 has 16 amino acids. V was clipped by 7 bases and J by 2 bases, with 21 bases between them. Germline CDR1 PRHDT, CDR2 FYEKMQ (reference sequence). CDR3 sequence: CASTLSGTSFPYEQYF. The DNA for the CDR3 is TGTGCCAGCACCCTTTCCGGGACTTCTTTTCCCTACGAGCAGTACTTC.

The rearrangement joins TRBV5-6 to TRBJ1-1; 7 nucleotides align to TRBD1. The CDR3 contains 13 residues. Per germline, CDR1 SGHDT and CDR2 YYEEEE. V was pared by 4 bases and J by 7 bases, with 7 bases of the junction left unmatched. This CDR3 reads CASSLTGAGEAFF. In DNA form, the CDR3 reads TGTGCCAGCAGCCTAACAGGGGCTGGTGAAGCTTTCTTT.

On this clone: No DNA is shown, since the ends of the CDR3 on it are uncertain; the CDR3 is the one TCRdb lists. V and J are TRBV7-8 and TRBJ2-1; the D call in the table, TRBD2, was not verified against the DNA. The CDR3 length is 15 residues, termini included. Per the germline V gene, CDR1 is SGHVS and CDR2 is FQNEAQ. CDR3 sequence: CASSPVGSGSFVLFF.

DNA for the CDR3: TGTGCCAGCAGTTTACAGGGCAACAGGAACACTGAAGCTTTCTTT. Translation: CASSLQGNRNTEAFF. V usage is TRBV27 and J usage is TRBJ1-1; TRBD1 might be the D (5 bases). Trimming cost V 2 bases and J 1 base, with 11 bases left between them. The CDR3 has 15 residues. CDR1 is MNHEY and CDR2 is SMNVEV in the germline V gene (reference sequence).

V and J are TRBV2 and TRBJ1-5; tentative D call: TRBD1 (5 bases). Germline CDR1 is SNHLY and CDR2 is FYNNEI. The germline V and J ends were trimmed by 6 bases and 6 bases, with 12 bases remaining between them. The CDR3 extends over 13 amino acids. The CDR3 DNA reads as TGTGCCAGCAGAGCTCAGGGAGGTCAGCCCCAGCATTTT. As protein: CASRAQGGQPQHF.

The V and J genes are TRBV3-1 (or the pseudogene TRBV3-2) and TRBJ2-5; the match to TRBD1 covers 8 bases. V was pared by 4 bases and J by 4 bases, with 11 bases of the junction left unmatched. This CDR3 contains 16 residues. Germline V CDR1 and CDR2: LGHDT, YNNKEL (reference sequence). CDR3 protein: CASSPEDRVFGETQYF. The CDR3, as DNA: TGTGCCAGCAGCCCGGAGGACAGGGTCTTCGGAGAGACCCAGTACTTC.

This chain uses TRBV7-2 with TRBJ2-2, with D possibly matching TRBD2 (7 bases). The CDR3 spans 17 residues. The germline V gene has CDR1 SGHTA and CDR2 FQGNSA. The germline V and J ends were trimmed by 6 bases and 5 bases, with 22 bases remaining between them. The CDR3 spells CASRTSPRGAGTGELFF. DNA of the CDR3: TGTGCCAGCAGGACCTCCCCCCGGGGGGCAGGGACCGGGGAGCTGTTTTTT.

As to this clone: Within the sample, other DNA sequences also encode this same CDR3. The rearrangement uses TRBV7-9 and TRBJ2-2, with D unresolved. Germline V gives CDR1 SEHNR, CDR2 FQNEAQ (reference sequence). Trimming left V 5 bases short and J 4 bases short, with 2 bases between. The CDR3 has 11 residues. The CDR3: CASSLTGELFF. CDR3 nucleotide sequence: TGTGCCAGCAGCCTCACCGGGGAGCTGTTTTTT.

The chain combines TRBV6-5 with TRBJ1-2; 9 nucleotides line up with TRBD1. Germline V gives CDR1 MNHEY, CDR2 SVGAGI. The V and J ends lost 0 bases and 3 bases, in that order; junction bases with no gene match: 2. The CDR3 runs to 15 residues. The CDR3 loop reads CASSYSGQGDYGYTF. In nucleotides, the CDR3 is TGTGCCAGCAGTTACTCGGGACAGGGAGACTATGGCTACACCTTC.

The chain recombines TRBV6-1 with TRBJ2-1, with D perhaps matching TRBD1 (6 bases). Germline assignment: CDR1 MNHNS and CDR2 SASEGT. Trimming took 2 bases from V and 15 from J, leaving 23 bases between them. The CDR3 covers 15 residues. CDR3 DNA: TGTGCCAGCAGTGAACCGCTCCGGGACACCGGAGGTCGGTTCTTC. Amino acids: CASSEPLRDTGGRFF.

This sequence joins TRBV5-8 and TRBJ2-2; 8 nucleotides agree with TRBD1. This CDR3 is built from 15 residues. After removal of 3 bases from V and 5 bases from J, the junction contained 6 bases not matched to a gene. CDR1 and CDR2 (germline): SGHTS, YDEGEE. The CDR3 region is CASSYRQGMTGELFF. CDR3 DNA: TGTGCCAGCAGCTACCGACAGGGGATGACCGGGGAGCTGTTTTTT. The full variable domain, in which reference TRBV5-8 and TRBJ2-2 provide the parts outside the CDR3, is EAGVTQSPTHLIKTRGQQATLRCSPISGHTSVYWYQQALGLGLQFLLWYDEGEERNRGNFPPRFSGRQFPNYSSELNVNALELEDSALYLCASSYRQGMTGELFFGEGSRLTVL.

J is TRBJ2-1 and V is TRBV19; D possibly corresponds to TRBD2 (6 bases). This CDR3 has 14 residues. The V end lost 7 bases, the J end lost 3 bases, and 13 bases lay between the germline ends. Germline V gene sequence: CDR1 LNHDA, CDR2 SQIVND (reference sequence). CDR3 amino acids: CASNPTRNYNEQFF. The CDR3 region has the DNA TGTGCCAGTAACCCGACTAGAAACTACAATGAGCAGTTCTTC.

The CDR3 coding sequence is TGTGCCACCAGTGACCCCCGTTGGGCTGAGCAGTTCTTC. Protein product: CATSDPRWAEQFF. J is TRBJ2-1 and V is TRBV24-1; D is unresolved. Germline CDR1 is KGHDR and CDR2 is SFDVKD. This CDR3 is built from 13 residues. V lost 4 bases and J 9 bases, leaving 12 bases between the germline ends.

The V and J genes are TRBV7-2 and TRBJ1-5, with D uncertain. Looked up from germline, CDR1 is SGHTA and CDR2 is FQGNSA. V gave up 3 bases and J gave up 7 bases, with 4 bases separating them. There are 11 residues in the CDR3. CDR3 DNA: TGTGCCAGCAGCTTGGCCCAGCCCCAGCATTTT. This sequence encodes CASSLAQPQHF.

The CDR3 sequence: CASSYSWGPDGPQHF. CDR3 bases: TGTGCCAGCAGTTACTCTTGGGGGCCCGACGGGCCCCAGCATTTT. The genes are TRBV6-2 or TRBV6-3 and TRBJ1-5; D possibly corresponds to TRBD1 (6 bases). The CDR3 runs to 15 residues. Germline CDR1 reads MNHEY; CDR2 reads SVGEGT. V lost 0 bases, J lost 9 bases, and 15 bases lay in between.

The chain employs TRBV7-2 and TRBJ2-3; 16 bases fit TRBD2. Germline V CDR1 and CDR2: SGHTA, FQGNSA. This CDR3 contains 17 residues. Losses at the gene ends were 4 bases for V and 6 bases for J; bases not matched to a gene: 7. The CDR3 bases are TGTGCCAGCAGCTCACCGGGACTAGCGGGAGGGCCGGATACGCAGTATTTT. Residues: CASSSPGLAGGPDTQYF.

The chain has TRBV2 and TRBJ2-1; 13 nucleotides align to TRBD2. Trimming took 4 bases from V and 1 from J; bases not matched to a gene: 1. The CDR3 has 16 residues. The germline gives CDR1 SNHLY, CDR2 FYNNEI. The CDR3 spells CASSGGLAGSYNEQFF. DNA of the CDR3: TGTGCCAGCAGTGGGGGACTAGCGGGGTCCTACAATGAGCAGTTCTTC. Together with reference TRBV2 and TRBJ2-1, the CDR3 gives the full variable domain: EPEVTQTPSHQVTQMGQEVILRCVPISNHLYFYWYRQILGQKVEFLVSFYNNEISEKSEIFDDQFSVERPDGSNFTLKIRSTKLEDSAMYFCASSGGLAGSYNEQFFGPGTRLTVL.